This TCR beta chain was found in a study of blood T cell repertoires in COVID-19. V was shortened by 0 bases and J by 1 base, with 6 bases between the two germline ends. The CDR3 spans 14 residues. Germline CDR1 is MNHEY and CDR2 is SVGAGI. The assay was immunoSEQ multiplex PCR, and TCRdb's table has in-frame clones only and misses some. Found here are about 240,000 clones, roughly 79% of them singletons; the top ten hold 7.5%. Patients of the Seattle cohort, enrolled during active infection, were followed longitudinally. This TCR was recovered from a woman of 80 years or more with COVID-19, enrolled during active disease. The sample taken for sequencing was peripheral blood. The chain employs TRBV6-5 and TRBJ1-1, with D unresolved. CDR3 nucleotides: TGTGCCAGCAGTTACTCACAACAGAACACTGAAGCTTTCTTT. Its translation is CASSYSQQNTEAFF.